These 18 T cell receptor beta chains came from one sample sequenced in a study of T cells in localized non-small cell lung cancer. Clones were read by immunoSEQ multiplex PCR, and TCRdb kept only the in-frame ones, dropping some. Here the sample spans 70,000 to 85,000 clones, about 81% being singletons. The specimen was peripheral blood, collected before any cancer treatment. The receptor set was obtained from a female donor older than 55 with stage I lung adenocarcinoma.

This sequence joins TRBV21-1 and TRBJ2-1; the table's D call TRBD1 went unverified against the DNA. TRBV21-1 is noted as a pseudogene. CDR3 length: 15 residues. CDR3 nucleotide sequence: TGTGCCAGCAGCAAATCAAAGACAGACAACAATGAGCAGTTCTTC. Translating gives CASSKSKTDNNEQFF.

The rearrangement links TRBV4-1 to TRBJ2-2; D perhaps matches TRBD1 (6 bases). V was cut by 7 bases and J by 5 bases, with 14 bases left in between. The CDR3 consists of 14 residues. Germline V gene lookup returns CDR1 MGHRA and CDR2 YSYEKL. The CDR3 bases are TGCGCCAGCAAAGGGACATTCCTAACCGGGGAGCTGTTTTTT. It yields the protein CASKGTFLTGELFF.

J is TRBJ2-1 and V is TRBV5-4; no clear D gene. CDR1 is SGHNT, CDR2 YYREEE, per germline (reference sequence). CDR3 length: 11 residues. V was cut by 4 bases and J by 8 bases, with 7 bases left in between. This CDR3 is CASSLDHEQFF. The DNA for the CDR3 is TGTGCCAGCAGCCTAGACCATGAGCAGTTCTTC. The full variable domain, its missing parts supplied by reference TRBV5-4 and TRBJ2-1, is ETGVTQSPTHLIKTRGQQVTLRCSSQSGHNTVSWYQQALGQGPQFIFQYYREEENGRGNFPPRFSGLQFPNYSSELNVNALELDDSALYLCASSLDHEQFFGPGTRLTVL.

The V call is TRBV28, the J call TRBJ2-2, with D unclear. CDR1 is MDHEN and CDR2 is SYDVKM in the germline V gene. V lost 6 bases and J lost 0, with 17 bases in between. This CDR3 is built from 17 residues. CDR3 nucleotide sequence: TGTGCCAGCAGCCCACCCGGCCAGTTCGCGAACACCGGGGAGCTGTTTTTT. This sequence encodes CASSPPGQFANTGELFF. Looking up the rest from reference TRBV28 and TRBJ2-2 gives the full variable domain: DVKVTQSSRYLVKRTGEKVFLECVQDMDHENMFWYRQDPGLGLRLIYFSYDVKMKEKGDIPEGYSVSREKKERFSLILESASTNQTSMYLCASSPPGQFANTGELFFGEGSRLTVL.

CDR3 loop: CSVDRVGIQFEQFF. The CDR3 DNA is TGCAGCGTGGACAGGGTGGGTATACAATTTGAGCAGTTCTTC. This sequence joins TRBV29-1 and TRBJ2-1; TRBD1 agrees at 8 bases. V shed 6 bases and J 9 bases; nucleotides not matched to a gene: 13. Looked up from germline, CDR1 is SQVTM and CDR2 is ANQGSEA. The CDR3 has 14 residues.

The genes are TRBV2 and TRBJ2-3, with 7 bases aligning to TRBD2. The CDR3 consists of 13 residues. Germline V gives CDR1 SNHLY, CDR2 FYNNEI. V lost 5 bases, J lost 6 bases, and 5 bases stayed unmatched. The CDR3, as DNA: TGTGCCAGCAGTACCCAGGGAGGGGATACGCAGTATTTT. The encoded protein is CASSTQGGDTQYF.

J is TRBJ1-4 and V is TRBV27, with D possibly TRBD1 on 6 matching bases. Germline CDR1 is MNHEY and CDR2 is SMNVEV (reference sequence). The CDR3 contains 19 residues. V was shortened by 4 bases and J by 7 bases, with 28 bases between the two germline ends. Written as DNA, the CDR3 is TGTGCCAGCAGTTCCCTGCCGACTTATCCAGGGGCAGTTTCTGAAAAACTGTTTTTT. This sequence encodes CASSSLPTYPGAVSEKLFF.

V usage is TRBV19 and J usage is TRBJ2-2; D may be TRBD1 (6 bases). Deletions cut 4 bases from V and 7 bases from J, with 16 bases between. Germline V gene data show CDR1 as LNHDA and CDR2 as SQIVND (reference sequence). The CDR3 loop spans 15 amino acids. In DNA, the CDR3 is TGTGCCAGTAGTAGACCCGCAGGGGTTCACGGGGAGCTGTTTTTT. This codes for CASSRPAGVHGELFF.

The chain recombines TRBV9 with TRBJ1-2; 9 positions agree with TRBD1. V was clipped by 0 bases and J by 14 bases; unmatched bases: 11. Germline loops: CDR1 SGDLS, CDR2 YYNGEE. The CDR3 spans 14 residues. DNA of the CDR3: TGTGCCAGCAGCGTAGACGGGACAGGGATGAGGGCAACCTTC. Translated: CASSVDGTGMRATF. Using reference TRBV9 and TRBJ1-2 for the parts outside the CDR3, the full variable domain is DSGVTQTPKHLITATGQRVTLRCSPRSGDLSVYWYQQSLDQGLQFLIQYYNGEERAKGNILERFSAQQFPDLHSELNLSSLELGDSALYFCASSVDGTGMRATFGSGTRLTVV.

The genes are TRBV4-1 and TRBJ2-7; 8 nucleotides align to TRBD1. The CDR3 contains 14 residues. V lost 2 bases and J lost 7; bases outside the gene matches: 7. Germline-derived CDR1 and CDR2 are MGHRA and YSYEKL. For the CDR3, the DNA is TGCGCCAGCAGCCAAACGCAGGGGGCGAGGGAGCAGTACTTC. Protein: CASSQTQGAREQYF.

The chain couples TRBV25-1 to TRBJ2-2, with D possibly being TRBD1 or TRBD2 (5 bases each). V dropped 2 bases and J dropped 10 bases, with 8 bases sitting between them. CDR3 length equals 12 residues. From germline, CDR1 is MGHDK and CDR2 SYGVNS. The CDR3 DNA sequence: TGTGCCAGCAGTGAACGTGGGACGGAGCTGTTTTTT. It translates to CASSERGTELFF.

The chain recombines TRBV19 with TRBJ2-5, with 8 bases lining up with TRBD2. With V trimmed by 3 bases and J by 2 bases, 2 bases remained unmatched. CDR3 length equals 14 residues. Germline loops: CDR1 LNHDA, CDR2 SQIVND (reference sequence). The CDR3 sequence is CASSITSGQETQYF. CDR3 DNA: TGTGCCAGTAGTATTACTAGCGGACAAGAGACCCAGTACTTC.

The CDR3 protein is CASSIQLRETQYF. In nucleotides, the CDR3 is TGTGCCAGCAGTATACAACTAAGGGAGACCCAGTACTTC. The rearrangement links TRBV28 to TRBJ2-5, with unresolved D. Germline values: CDR1 MDHEN, CDR2 SYDVKM. V lost 5 bases and J lost 5, with 12 bases in between. This CDR3 contains 13 residues.

The chain employs TRBV10-3 and TRBJ2-5; unclear D gene. V gave up 2 bases and J gave up 9 bases, with 10 bases separating them. Germline CDR1 and CDR2: ENHRY and SYGVKD. CDR3 length: 12 amino acids. CDR3 in amino acids: CAISEPPRAQYF. In DNA, the CDR3 is TGTGCCATCAGTGAGCCCCCTCGGGCCCAGTACTTC.

V and J are TRBV9 and TRBJ2-1; 10 positions match TRBD2. Trimming at V came to 2 bases and at J to 9 bases, leaving 14 bases not matched to a gene. This CDR3 spans 17 amino acids. CDR1 is SGDLS, CDR2 YYNGEE, per germline. CDR3 coding DNA: TGTGCCAGCAGCGTCGAACTAAGAGCGGGAGGGGGGACTGAGCAGTTCTTC. It specifies CASSVELRAGGGTEQFF.

V usage is TRBV25-1 and J usage is TRBJ1-1; TRBD1 is a possible D gene (6 bases). CDR1 and CDR2 (germline): MGHDK, SYGVNS. The CDR3 has 13 amino acids. The germline V and J ends were trimmed by 2 bases and 7 bases, with 11 bases remaining between them. The CDR3 DNA sequence: TGTGCCAGCAGTGAAGAACAGGGCTTTGAAGCTTTCTTT. Amino acids: CASSEEQGFEAFF.

The genes are TRBV7-8 and TRBJ1-2, with D perhaps matching TRBD1 (6 bases). This CDR3 comprises 16 residues. Germline CDR1 SGHVS, CDR2 FQNEAQ. With 4 bases removed from V and 1 base from J, the gap between germline ends came to 16 bases. The CDR3 loop reads CASSSSGVNLNYGYTF. CDR3 DNA sequence: TGTGCCAGCAGCTCTTCAGGGGTCAACCTTAACTATGGCTACACCTTC.

CDR3 amino acids: CASSLYGSSSTGELFF. CDR3 DNA: TGTGCCAGCAGCTTGTACGGTAGCAGCTCTACCGGGGAGCTGTTTTTT. The chain uses TRBV5-6 and TRBJ2-2; D not resolved. Germline V lookup: CDR1 SGHDT, CDR2 YYEEEE. V gave up 1 base and J gave up 5 bases, with 15 bases separating them. The CDR3 loop spans 16 amino acids.